The source of this TCR beta chain is a study of shared clonotypes between healthy human individuals. The test was conducted at deep level. Clones were sequenced by immunoSEQ multiplex PCR, and TCRdb holds only the in-frame ones, with some missing. This table holds some 1.4 million clones, roughly 96% found once. V was cut by 5 bases and J by 8 bases, with 21 bases left in between. Germline CDR1 reads SGHVS; CDR2 reads FNYEAQ. The CDR3 contains 15 residues. This chain joins TRBV7-6 and TRBJ1-2; D may be TRBD1 (5 bases). The sequence was collected from a man aged 25-45 years in good health. The sample consisted of naive CD4+ T cells sorted from blood. Subset reported: CD45RA+ positively selected. The CDR3 DNA is TGTGCCAGCAGCCAAGGGGCCACCGGAAATCGAGGCTACACCTTC. Translation gives CASSQGATGNRGYTF.